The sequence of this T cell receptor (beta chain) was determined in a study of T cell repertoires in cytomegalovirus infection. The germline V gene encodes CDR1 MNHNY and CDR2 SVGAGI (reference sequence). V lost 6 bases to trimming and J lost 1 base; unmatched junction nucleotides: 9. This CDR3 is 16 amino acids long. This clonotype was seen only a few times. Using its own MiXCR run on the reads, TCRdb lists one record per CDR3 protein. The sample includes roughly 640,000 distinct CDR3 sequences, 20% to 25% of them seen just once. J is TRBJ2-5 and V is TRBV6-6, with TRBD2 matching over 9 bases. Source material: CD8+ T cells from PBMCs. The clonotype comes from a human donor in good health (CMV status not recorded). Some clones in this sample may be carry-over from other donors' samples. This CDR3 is CASSSAGLASQETQYF. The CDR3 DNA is TGTGCCAGCAGCTCCGCGGGACTAGCAAGCCAAGAGACCCAGTACTTC.